In its sample, the clone carrying this TCR beta chain was seen many times. What it binds is unknown. The sample belongs to a study of CD8 T cells in ankylosing spondylitis. Overall study findings and caveats: Several of the motif variants were reported before in synovial fluid and blood from reactive arthritis. There was a TCR beta motif, made of 7 to 9 highly homologous variants, that appeared characteristic of ankylosing spondylitis blood. Matched ankylosing spondylitis synovial fluid reportedly showed significant enrichment of disease-linked clones. Disease-linked clones had a CD8+ phenotype and relatively low frequency in peripheral blood.

Generation of TCR beta libraries employed quantitative 5'-RACE incorporating molecular barcodes. TCRdb re-called the 5' RACE reads with MiXCR, one entry per CDR3 protein. Seen here are around 490,000 distinct CDR3 sequences, 5.3% observed once, and the top ten hold under 4.5%. There are 15 residues in the CDR3. The V and J ends lost 0 bases and 0 bases respectively, with 5 bases between them. The germline V gene has CDR1 SGHTA and CDR2 FQGTGA. The V and J genes are TRBV7-3 and TRBJ2-2; D is unresolved. Input material: blood, either unsorted or a sorted T cell fraction (not recorded which). This receptor was taken from a male donor with ankylosing spondylitis. The CDR3 loop is CASSLTVSNTGELFF. In DNA, the CDR3 is TGTGCCAGCAGCTTAACGGTGTCGAACACCGGGGAGCTGTTTTTT.